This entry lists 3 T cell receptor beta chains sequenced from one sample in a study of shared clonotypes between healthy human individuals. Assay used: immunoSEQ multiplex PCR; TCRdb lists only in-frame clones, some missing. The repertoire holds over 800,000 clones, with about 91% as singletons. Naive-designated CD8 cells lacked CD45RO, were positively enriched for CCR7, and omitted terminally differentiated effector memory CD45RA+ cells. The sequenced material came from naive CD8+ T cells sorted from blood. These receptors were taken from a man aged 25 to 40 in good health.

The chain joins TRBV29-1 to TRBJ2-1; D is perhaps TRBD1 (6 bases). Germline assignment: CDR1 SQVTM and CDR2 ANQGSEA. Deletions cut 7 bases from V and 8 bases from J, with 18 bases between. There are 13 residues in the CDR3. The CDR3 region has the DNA TGCAGCGCCGCGGTACAGGGAGTGGATGAGCAGTTCTTC. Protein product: CSAAVQGVDEQFF.

CDR3 sequence: CASSLPGTPLWDEQFF. CDR3 nucleotide sequence: TGTGCCAGCAGTTTACCCGGGACTCCCCTCTGGGATGAGCAGTTCTTC. The rearrangement joins TRBV27 to TRBJ2-1; D is possibly TRBD2 (6 bases). Germline V lookup: CDR1 MNHEY, CDR2 SMNVEV (reference sequence). V lost 2 bases and J 8 bases, leaving 19 bases between the germline ends. The CDR3 has 16 residues.

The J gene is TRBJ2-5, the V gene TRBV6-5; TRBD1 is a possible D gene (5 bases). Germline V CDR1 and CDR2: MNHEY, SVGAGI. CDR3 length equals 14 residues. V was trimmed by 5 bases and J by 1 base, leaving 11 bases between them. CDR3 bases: TGTGCCAGCAGTAAGACAGCTACCCAAGAGACCCAGTACTTC. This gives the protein CASSKTATQETQYF.